A single sample is the source of the 19 T cell receptor beta chains below, sequenced in a study of response to subunit inactivated influenza vaccine. A single record per CDR3 protein comes from TCRdb applying MiXCR to the RT-PCR reads. The data hold roughly 710,000 distinct CDR3 sequences, with 14% observed a single time. The source material was PBMCs from blood, sampled around two weeks before vaccination. These receptor sequences come from a man aged 50-60 years who received an inactivated influenza vaccine.

The CDR3, as DNA: TGCGCCAGCAGCGCGCAATTGAACACTGAAGCTTTCTTT. Translating it yields CASSAQLNTEAFF. The rearrangement uses TRBV5-1 and TRBJ1-1; no definite D call. Germline-derived CDR1 and CDR2 are SGHRS and YFSETQ. The CDR3 sequence is 13 residues long. V was cut by 4 bases and J by 0 bases, with 7 bases left in between.

This clonotype has only one observation. The gene calls are TRBV3-1 and TRBJ1-3; D gene ambiguous. Trimming cost V 1 base and J 8 bases, with 6 bases left between them. The CDR3 covers 12 residues. CDR1 is LGHDT and CDR2 is YNNKEL in the germline V gene (reference sequence). CDR3 in amino acids: CASSQVSDTIYF. CDR3 bases: TGTGCCAGCAGCCAAGTTAGTGACACCATATATTTT.

The chain links TRBV20-1 to TRBJ2-1, with TRBD2 matching 12 bases. The junction had 6 bases not matched to a gene; V was cut back by 6 bases and J by 9 bases. CDR1 DFQATT and CDR2 SNEGSKA come from the germline V gene (reference sequence). This CDR3 region has 13 residues. The CDR3 region is CSAQTSGRREQFF. The CDR3 DNA reads as TGCAGTGCGCAAACTAGCGGGAGGCGTGAGCAGTTCTTC.

This rearrangement joins TRBV28 to TRBJ2-1; 8 nucleotides line up with TRBD1. The V segment lost 6 bases and the J segment 7 bases; nucleotides outside the gene matches: 5. CDR1 and CDR2 from the germline V gene are MDHEN and SYDVKM. The CDR3 covers 13 residues. The CDR3 is CASRQGAKNEQFF. CDR3 coding DNA: TGTGCCAGCAGGCAGGGGGCTAAAAATGAGCAGTTCTTC. Combining the CDR3 with reference TRBV28 and TRBJ2-1 gives the whole variable domain DVKVTQSSRYLVKRTGEKVFLECVQDMDHENMFWYRQDPGLGLRLIYFSYDVKMKEKGDIPEGYSVSREKKERFSLILESASTNQTSMYLCASRQGAKNEQFFGPGTRLTVL.

This clonotype was observed once. J is TRBJ1-6 and V is TRBV24-1; weak D call: TRBD1 (5 bases). CDR1 and CDR2 from the germline V gene are KGHDR and SFDVKD. The CDR3 covers 13 residues. Between the trimmed V and J ends, which lost 6 bases and 9 bases, there was a span of 11 bases. This CDR3 is CATSRGAGSPLHF. The CDR3 nucleotides read TGTGCCACCAGTAGGGGCGCTGGTTCACCCCTCCACTTT.

This clonotype came up a few times. The chain recombines TRBV2 with TRBJ2-7; possibly TRBD1 or TRBD2 for D (6 bases each). The CDR3 totals 15 residues. V gave up 3 bases and J gave up 4 bases, with 16 bases separating them. Germline V gene sequence: CDR1 SNHLY, CDR2 FYNNEI. The DNA for the CDR3 is TGTGCCAGCAGTGAGCAAATGCAGGGGACTTACGAGCAGTACTTC. This gives the protein CASSEQMQGTYEQYF.

This clonotype has only a few counts. The J gene is TRBJ2-3, the V gene TRBV20-1; no firm D call. The CDR3 is made up of 14 amino acids. Germline CDR1 is DFQATT and CDR2 is SNEGSKA (reference sequence). The V end lost 3 bases, the J end lost 2 bases, and 12 bases lay between the germline ends. The DNA of the CDR3 is TGCAGTGCTAGCCCAGTAAGGTTCACAGATACGCAGTATTTT. Its protein is CSASPVRFTDTQYF.

This clonotype was counted between two and nine times. The CDR3 is CASISPGDSYNEQFF. Here the CDR3 DNA reads TGTGCCAGCATCAGTCCGGGAGATTCCTACAATGAGCAGTTCTTC. V gene TRBV28 combines with J gene TRBJ2-1; weak D call: TRBD2 (6 bases). This CDR3 comprises 15 residues. V lost 7 bases, J lost 1 base, and 14 bases lay in between. The V gene's germline CDR1 is MDHEN and CDR2 SYDVKM.

This clonotype was recorded at least ten times. The chain recombines TRBV20-1 with TRBJ2-2; 8 positions agree with TRBD2. V was pared by 3 bases and J by 1 base, with 4 bases of the junction left unmatched. The length of the CDR3 is 15 residues. The germline V gene encodes CDR1 DFQATT and CDR2 SNEGSKA (reference sequence). The CDR3 protein is CSARPSGGNTGELFF. CDR3 DNA: TGCAGTGCTAGGCCCAGCGGGGGGAACACCGGGGAGCTGTTTTTT.

This clonotype was seen a few times. The V and J genes are TRBV6-1 and TRBJ2-7; 9 bases line up with TRBD2. Unmatched junction bases numbered 8, after V lost 2 bases and J lost 3 bases. CDR1 is MNHNS and CDR2 is SASEGT in the germline V gene. The CDR3 has 16 amino acids. Here the CDR3 reads CASSEPRLAEVYEQYF. Here the CDR3 DNA reads TGTGCCAGCAGTGAACCAAGACTAGCGGAAGTCTACGAGCAGTACTTC.

This clonotype appeared many times. A junction boundary mismatches the germline segment, possibly from a read error. The genes are TRBV5-1 and TRBJ2-1; D is unresolved. CDR3 length: 15 amino acids. CDR1 SGHRS and CDR2 YFSETQ come from the germline V gene. CDR3: CASSLASGSYNEQFF. DNA for the CDR3: TGTGCCAGCAGCTTAGCATCGGGCTCCTACAATGAGCAGTTCTTC.

The chain joins TRBV5-1 to TRBJ1-5; weak D call: TRBD1 (6 bases). V was shortened by 1 base and J by 5 bases, with 13 bases between the two germline ends. The CDR3 length is 15 residues. CDR1 and CDR2 from the germline V gene are SGHRS and YFSETQ. CDR3 DNA: TGCGCCAGCAGCTTGCTGGGACAAACAGATCAGCCCCAGCATTTT. Amino acids: CASSLLGQTDQPQHF.

The chain has TRBV18 and TRBJ2-7; tentative D call: TRBD2 (6 bases). CDR1 is KGHSH and CDR2 is LQKENI in the germline V gene. This CDR3 has 15 residues. Deletions cut 3 bases from V and 3 bases from J, with 15 bases between. CDR3: CASSPIRDSGYEQYF. The CDR3 DNA sequence: TGTGCCAGCTCACCGATTAGGGACTCGGGCTACGAGCAGTACTTC.

This clonotype was picked up a small number of times. V usage is TRBV27 and J usage is TRBJ2-3, with D perhaps TRBD2 (5 bases). The V gene's germline CDR1 is MNHEY and CDR2 SMNVEV (reference sequence). The CDR3 is 15 residues long. The V gene lost 1 base and the J gene lost 2 bases, with 10 bases spanning the gap. CDR3 residues: CASSLLGGLTDTQYF. CDR3 in DNA: TGTGCCAGCAGTTTATTAGGCGGACTCACAGATACGCAGTATTTT.

The chain uses TRBV5-4 and TRBJ2-2; 9 bases fit TRBD1. Germline V gene data show CDR1 as SGHNT and CDR2 as YYREEE (reference sequence). V dropped 4 bases and J dropped 6; count of bases not matched to a gene: 4. The CDR3 is 14 residues long. CDR3 DNA sequence: TGTGCCAGCAGCCCTGACAGGGGGGCCGGGGAGCTGTTTTTT. It specifies CASSPDRGAGELFF.

This clonotype was recorded a few times. The genes are TRBV5-6 and TRBJ2-3, with unresolved D. Germline assignment: CDR1 SGHDT and CDR2 YYEEEE. The length of the CDR3 is 12 residues. Trimming cost V 4 bases and J 7 bases, with 10 bases left between them. Here the CDR3 reads CASSAQDYTQYF. Here the CDR3 DNA reads TGTGCCAGCAGCGCCCAGGATTATACGCAGTATTTT.

In this sample, this clonotype turned up a few times. The chain links TRBV10-3 to TRBJ1-6; a possible D gene is TRBD1 (6 bases). CDR1 is ENHRY and CDR2 is SYGVKD in the germline V gene. The CDR3 runs 15 residues. The V end lost 0 bases, the J end lost 7 bases, and 10 bases lay between the germline ends. CDR3: CAISESSQGNSPLHF. DNA of the CDR3: TGTGCCATCAGTGAGTCCAGTCAGGGGAATTCACCCCTCCACTTT.

V and J are TRBV7-2 and TRBJ1-5, with unresolved D. V was trimmed by 1 base and J by 3 bases, leaving 10 bases between them. The CDR3 contains 15 residues. In germline, CDR1 is SGHTA, CDR2 FQGNSA. The CDR3 bases are TGTGCCAGCAGCTTAGGATCAGGACTCAATCAGCCCCAGCATTTT. The encoded protein is CASSLGSGLNQPQHF.

The sample holds many counts of this clonotype. V gene TRBV12-3 or TRBV12-4 combines with J gene TRBJ1-4; D call uncertain. V was cut by 1 base and J by 0 bases, with 9 bases left in between. The length of the CDR3 is 16 residues. CDR3 DNA: TGTGCCAGCAGTTTAGAGCAGGCCGCAACTAATGAAAAACTGTTTTTT. It codes for CASSLEQAATNEKLFF.